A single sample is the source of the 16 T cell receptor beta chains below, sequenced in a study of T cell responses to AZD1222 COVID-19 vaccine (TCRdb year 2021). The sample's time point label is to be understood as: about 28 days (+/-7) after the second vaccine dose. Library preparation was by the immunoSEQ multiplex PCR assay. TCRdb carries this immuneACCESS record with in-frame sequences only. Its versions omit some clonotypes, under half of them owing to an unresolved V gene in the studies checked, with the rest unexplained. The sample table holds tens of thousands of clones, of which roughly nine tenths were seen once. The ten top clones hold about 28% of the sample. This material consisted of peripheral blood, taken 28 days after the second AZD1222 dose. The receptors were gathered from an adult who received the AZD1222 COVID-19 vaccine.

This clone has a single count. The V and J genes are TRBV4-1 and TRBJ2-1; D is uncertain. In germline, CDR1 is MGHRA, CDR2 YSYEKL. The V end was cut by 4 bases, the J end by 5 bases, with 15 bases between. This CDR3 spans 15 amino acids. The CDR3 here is CASSPFSPVDNEQFF. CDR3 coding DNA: TGCGCCAGCAGCCCCTTTTCCCCGGTTGACAATGAGCAGTTCTTC.

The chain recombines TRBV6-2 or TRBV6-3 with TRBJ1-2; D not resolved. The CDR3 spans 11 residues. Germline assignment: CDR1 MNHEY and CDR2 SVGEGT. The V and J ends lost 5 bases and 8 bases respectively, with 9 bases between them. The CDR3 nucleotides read TGTGCCAGCAGTGCTTCCGGGGGCTACACCTTC. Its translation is CASSASGGYTF.

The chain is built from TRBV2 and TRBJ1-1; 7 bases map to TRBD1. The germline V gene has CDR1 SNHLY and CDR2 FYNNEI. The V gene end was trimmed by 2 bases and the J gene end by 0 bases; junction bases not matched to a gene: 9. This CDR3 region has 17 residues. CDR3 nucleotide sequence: TGTGCCAGCAGTGAACGGACAGGCGTTTTTATGAACACTGAAGCTTTCTTT. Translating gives CASSERTGVFMNTEAFF.

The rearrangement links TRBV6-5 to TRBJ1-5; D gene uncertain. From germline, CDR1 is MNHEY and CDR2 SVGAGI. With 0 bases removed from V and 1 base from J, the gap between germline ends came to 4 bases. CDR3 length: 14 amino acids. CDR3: CASSYSRSNQPQHF. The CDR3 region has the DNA TGTGCCAGCAGTTACTCGCGGAGCAATCAGCCCCAGCATTTT.

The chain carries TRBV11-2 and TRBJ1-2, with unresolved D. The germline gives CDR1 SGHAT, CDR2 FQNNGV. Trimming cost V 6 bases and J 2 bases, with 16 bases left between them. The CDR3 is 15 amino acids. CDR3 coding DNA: TGTGCCAGCAGGTCTGGGGAGGGTGCGAACTATGGCTACACCTTC. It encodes CASRSGEGANYGYTF. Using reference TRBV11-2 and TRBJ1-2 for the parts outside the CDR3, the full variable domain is EAGVAQSPRYKIIEKRQSVAFWCNPISGHATLYWYQQILGQGPKLLIQFQNNGVVDDSQLPKDRFSAERLKGVDSTLKIQPAKLEDSAVYLCASRSGEGANYGYTFGSGTRLTVV.

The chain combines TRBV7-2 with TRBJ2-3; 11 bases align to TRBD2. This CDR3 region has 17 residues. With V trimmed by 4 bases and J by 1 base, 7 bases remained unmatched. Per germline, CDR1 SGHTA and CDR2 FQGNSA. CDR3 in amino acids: CASSSQPGLAGTDTQYF. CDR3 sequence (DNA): TGTGCCAGCAGCTCACAGCCGGGACTAGCGGGCACAGATACGCAGTATTTT. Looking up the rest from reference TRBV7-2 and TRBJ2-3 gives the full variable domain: GAGVSQSPSNKVTEKGKDVELRCDPISGHTALYWYRQSLGQGLEFLIYFQGNSAPDKSGLPSDRFSAERTGGSVSTLTIQRTQQEDSAVYLCASSSQPGLAGTDTQYFGPGTRLTVL.

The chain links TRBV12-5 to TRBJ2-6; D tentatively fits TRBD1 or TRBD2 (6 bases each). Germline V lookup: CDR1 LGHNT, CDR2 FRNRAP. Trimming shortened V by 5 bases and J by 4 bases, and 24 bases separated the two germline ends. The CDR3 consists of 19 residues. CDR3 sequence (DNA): TGTGCTAGTGGTCCCGCTCCAGGGGAGGCTGCCTCCGGGGCCAACGTCCTGACTTTC. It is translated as CASGPAPGEAASGANVLTF.

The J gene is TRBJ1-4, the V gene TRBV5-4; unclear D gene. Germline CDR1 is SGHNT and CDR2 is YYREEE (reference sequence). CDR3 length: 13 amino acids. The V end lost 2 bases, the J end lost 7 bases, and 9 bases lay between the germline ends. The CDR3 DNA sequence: TGTGCCAGCAGCTTTGATCGGCGTGAAAAACTGTTTTTT. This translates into CASSFDRREKLFF. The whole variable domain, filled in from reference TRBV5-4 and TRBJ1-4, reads ETGVTQSPTHLIKTRGQQVTLRCSSQSGHNTVSWYQQALGQGPQFIFQYYREEENGRGNFPPRFSGLQFPNYSSELNVNALELDDSALYLCASSFDRREKLFFGSGTQLSVL.

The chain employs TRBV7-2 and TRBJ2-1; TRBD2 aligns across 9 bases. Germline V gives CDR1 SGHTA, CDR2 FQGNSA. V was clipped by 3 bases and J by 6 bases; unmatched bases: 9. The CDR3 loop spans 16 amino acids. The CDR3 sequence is CASSLAGGRTGNEQFF. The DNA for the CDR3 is TGTGCCAGCAGCTTGGCGGGAGGGCGAACAGGCAATGAGCAGTTCTTC.

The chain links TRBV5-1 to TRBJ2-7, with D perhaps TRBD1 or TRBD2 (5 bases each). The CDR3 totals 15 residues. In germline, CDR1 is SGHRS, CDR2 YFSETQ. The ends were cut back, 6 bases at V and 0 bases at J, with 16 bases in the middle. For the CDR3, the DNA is TGCGCCAGCAAAACCCAAAGTGGGGGCTCCTACGAGCAGTACTTC. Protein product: CASKTQSGGSYEQYF. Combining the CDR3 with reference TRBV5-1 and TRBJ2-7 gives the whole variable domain KAGVTQTPRYLIKTRGQQVTLSCSPISGHRSVSWYQQTPGQGLQFLFEYFSETQRNKGNFPGRFSGRQFSNSRSEMNVSTLELGDSALYLCASKTQSGGSYEQYFGPGTRLTVT.

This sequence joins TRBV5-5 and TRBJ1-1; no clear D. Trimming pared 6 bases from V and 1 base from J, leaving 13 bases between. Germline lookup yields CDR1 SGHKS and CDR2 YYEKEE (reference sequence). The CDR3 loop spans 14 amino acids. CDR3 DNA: TGTGCCAGCAACCTCCTCGTAGCGAACACTGAAGCTTTCTTT. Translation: CASNLLVANTEAFF. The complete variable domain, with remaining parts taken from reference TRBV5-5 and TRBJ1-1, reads DAGVTQSPTHLIKTRGQQVTLRCSPISGHKSVSWYQQVLGQGPQFIFQYYEKEERGRGNFPDRFSARQFPNYSSELNVNALLLGDSALYLCASNLLVANTEAFFGQGTRLTVV.

The CDR3 here is CASSWKGGTEAFF. CDR3 bases: TGCGCCAGCAGCTGGAAAGGGGGCACTGAAGCTTTCTTT. The V and J genes are TRBV5-1 and TRBJ1-1, with D perhaps TRBD1 (6 bases). Germline CDR1 SGHRS, CDR2 YFSETQ. The length of the CDR3 is 13 residues. Trimming shortened V by 3 bases and J by 4 bases, and 10 bases separated the two germline ends.

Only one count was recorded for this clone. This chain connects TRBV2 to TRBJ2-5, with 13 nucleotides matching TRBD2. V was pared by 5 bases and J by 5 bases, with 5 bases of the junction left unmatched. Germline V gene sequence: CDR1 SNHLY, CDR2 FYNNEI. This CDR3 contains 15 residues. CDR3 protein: CASSWTSGSAETQYF. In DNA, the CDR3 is TGTGCCAGCAGTTGGACTAGCGGGAGTGCGGAGACCCAGTACTTC.

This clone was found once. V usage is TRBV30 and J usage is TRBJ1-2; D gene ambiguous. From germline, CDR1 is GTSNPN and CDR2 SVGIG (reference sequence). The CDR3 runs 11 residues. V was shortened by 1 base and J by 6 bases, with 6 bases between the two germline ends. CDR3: CAWSAGNGYTF. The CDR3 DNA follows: TGTGCCTGGAGTGCGGGGAATGGCTACACCTTC.

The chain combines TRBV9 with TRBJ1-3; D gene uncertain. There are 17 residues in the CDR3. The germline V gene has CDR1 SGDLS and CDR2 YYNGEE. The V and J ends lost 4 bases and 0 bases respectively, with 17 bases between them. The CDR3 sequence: CASSPPDEGNSGNTIYF. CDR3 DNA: TGTGCCAGCAGCCCCCCCGACGAGGGCAACTCTGGAAACACCATATATTTT.

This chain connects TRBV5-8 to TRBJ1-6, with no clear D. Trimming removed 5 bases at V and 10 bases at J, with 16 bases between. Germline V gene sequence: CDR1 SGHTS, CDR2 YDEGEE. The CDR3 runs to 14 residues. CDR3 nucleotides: TGTGCCAGCAGTTTCGACGGAATCCAATCACCCCTCCACTTT. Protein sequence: CASSFDGIQSPLHF.